The sequence of this T cell receptor (beta chain) was determined in a study of cytomegalovirus exposure and HLA in healthy donors. This clone showed up just a few times. Its cognate antigen is unknown. Germline CDR1 KGHSH, CDR2 LQKENI. This CDR3 is 13 amino acids long. Between the trimmed V and J ends, which lost 5 bases and 5 bases, there was a span of 12 bases. 13 Jbeta primers and 60 Vbeta primers were used for the PCR. Clones were read by immunoSEQ multiplex PCR, and TCRdb kept only the in-frame ones, dropping some. Of about 90,000 clones in the sample, more than 55% were seen once. Study conclusions and caveats: It was reported that TCR beta sequences correctly inferred the HLA-A and HLA-B alleles for most subjects.

This TCR was recovered from a woman between 45 and 65 years old in good health and CMV-seropositive. The V gene is TRBV18, the J gene TRBJ1-1, with D possibly matching TRBD1 (6 bases). Sequencing was carried out using PBMCs. CDR3 DNA sequence: TGTGCCAGCTCATTCGACAGGAAAACTGAAGCTTTCTTT. Encoded protein: CASSFDRKTEAFF.